Included here is one T cell receptor beta chain sequence, with context. Time point indicated: baseline, week 1 (first vaccination visit). Treatment reported: pre-vaccination baseline after standard-of-care therapy. This record belongs to a study of a mutant IDH1 vaccine in newly diagnosed glioma. In germline, CDR1 is SGHTA, CDR2 FQGNSA. V trimming: 1 base; J trimming: 1 base; junction bases outside the gene matches: 9. The CDR3 length is 18 residues. TCRdb's table, derived via immunoSEQ multiplex PCR, lists solely in-frame clones and lacks some. This table holds 80,000 to 100,000 clones, about 80% found once.

This TCR derives from a middle-aged man with glioma. This rearrangement joins TRBV7-2 to TRBJ2-7, with TRBD2 matching over 11 bases. The sample in question was PBMCs, obtained from a glioma patient treated with radiotherapy, temozolomide or both. CDR3 nucleotide sequence: TGTGCCAGCAGCTTAGTATCTAGCGGGGGGCTTAGGTCCTACGAGCAGTACTTC. Protein product: CASSLVSSGGLRSYEQYF.